This is a list of T cell receptor beta chains from one sample in a study of blood T cell repertoires in COVID-19. Using immunoSEQ multiplex PCR, the repertoire was profiled, and TCRdb retains in-frame clones only, with some absent. The data show around 150,000 clones, 65% to 85% seen once. The specimen was peripheral blood. Every receptor here comes from an elderly woman with active or convalescent COVID-19. CDR3s include the opening cysteine and the closing phenylalanine or tryptophan. Fields, in order: J gene, V gene, CDR3 protein.

TRBJ2-5 | TRBV27 | CASSLGVGQLVQETQYF
TRBJ2-3 | TRBV11-3 | CASSLVPGLAGVTDTQYF
TRBJ2-7 | TRBV6-5 | CASRIGSAYEQYF
TRBJ1-2 | TRBV6-5 | CASSYLKTGANGYTF
TRBJ2-2 | TRBV2 | CASSPQGNTGELFF
TRBJ2-7 | TRBV29-1 | CSVTGARGVYEQYF
TRBJ1-5 | TRBV3-1/TRBV3-2 | CASSQQGNQPQHF
TRBJ1-5 | TRBV19 | CASSIGTGSQNQPQHF
TRBJ1-5 | TRBV6-2/TRBV6-3 | CASSYLGDRVNQPQHF
TRBJ1-6 | TRBV21-1 | CASSNNRADSPLHF
TRBJ1-1 | TRBV30 | CAWRNLYRGHGEAFF
TRBJ1-1 | TRBV6-5 | CASSRLGAGVDEAFF
TRBJ2-3 | TRBV7-6 | CASSLGPRLAGEFTDTQYF
TRBJ1-1 | TRBV5-4 | CASSLLNTEAFF
TRBJ2-5 | TRBV30 | CASTQGGTQYF
TRBJ1-4 | TRBV5-1 | CASSLGSTNEKLFF
TRBJ2-5 | TRBV12-3/TRBV12-4 | CASRGGQETQYF
TRBJ2-6 | TRBV10-1 | CASRVIEGGLSGANVLTF
TRBJ1-1 | TRBV6-6 | CASIGTGNTEAFF
TRBJ2-7 | TRBV7-2 | CASSLRLAGAYEQYF